This T cell receptor (beta chain) was identified during a study of CD8 T cells in ankylosing spondylitis (dated by TCRdb to the late 2010s). Broadly, across the study: The study set out to find disease-linked TCR variants by profiling T cell receptor beta repertoires in ankylosing spondylitis patients and healthy donors. The whole study cohort included some 100 healthy donors and 25 or so ankylosing spondylitis patients. Peripheral blood was sampled, and synovial fluid was also collected from ankylosing spondylitis patients. Broad study findings and their caveats: According to the report, matched synovial fluid samples from ankylosing spondylitis patients were significantly enriched for the disease-linked clones. Blood from ankylosing spondylitis patients appeared to be characterized by a TCR beta motif made up of several highly homologous amino acid variants. The disease-linked clones had a CD8+ phenotype and were found at relatively low frequencies in peripheral blood. Some motif variants were previously reported in synovial fluid and blood of reactive arthritis patients, suggesting common disease-initiation mechanisms.

In regard to this clonotype: This receptor's antigen is unknown. Qualities for individual bases were not recorded, and no much larger clone is one base off.

Per the germline V gene, SGHDT is the CDR1 and YYEEEE is the CDR2. The CDR3 measures 16 amino acids from cysteine to phenylalanine. Only CDR3 DNA is held: 48 bases, read in frame from base 1. V lost 1 base and J lost 4 bases; the stretch between them is 16 bases long. TCRdb lists the instrument as Illumina HiSeq 2500. TCR beta libraries were prepared by quantitative 5'-RACE with molecular barcodes. In the source study's methods: Disease-linked TCR variants were identified with a new computational method built on a probabilistic model of VDJ rearrangement. TCRdb reanalyzed the raw reads on its own, using fastp at Q25 for trimming and MiXCR for clone calling, and kept in-frame beta chains. Each CDR3 protein appears once, grouped with its most common genes and DNA. It is TCRdb's table, rather than the study itself, that gives the V and J calls and clone size. The sample includes tens of thousands of distinct CDR3 sequences, with around 8.5% observed a single time. The ten largest clones capture about 31% of the sample.

Source material: blood, either unsorted or a sorted T cell fraction (not recorded which). The sequence is built from TRBV5-6 and TRBJ2-3; perhaps TRBD2 is the D gene, with 6 bases matching. This TCR came from a male donor with ankylosing spondylitis. In nucleotide form, the sequence is TGTGCCAGCAGCTTGCAACTGGCTTGGGAGGCAGATACGCAGTATTTT. Translation gives CASSLQLAWEADTQYF.